This entry is about one T cell receptor beta chain. What it binds is unknown. One junction end does not reproduce the germline sequence, and a read error may be involved. The data were taken from a study of CD8 T cells in Susac syndrome. Stable or active relapsing-remitting multiple sclerosis, untreated and meeting revised McDonald criteria, defined the controls. The TEMRA cells underwent FACS enrichment, while the CD8+ and CD4+ T cells underwent negative isolation. Study outcomes and limitations: The study's TCR sequencing and HLA analysis covered a relatively small number of individuals, and the study acknowledged this.

Random-hexamer reverse transcription was applied to roughly 0.45 to 1 ug RNA. Amplification of the TCR beta CDR3 was carried out by immunoSEQ multiplex PCR, which spanned a total of 54 Vbeta and 13 Jbeta segments. In TCRdb, the immunoSEQ multiplex PCR reads were re-called with MiXCR into one record per CDR3 protein. The sample has around 300,000 distinct CDR3 sequences; 70% to 90% are singletons. What was sequenced was CD8+ T cells from PBMCs. This TCR was recovered from a human donor with multiple sclerosis.

The CDR3 loop reads CAGSWTGGEDTQYF. The CDR3 region has the DNA TGCGCCGGCAGCTGGACAGGGGGCGAAGATACGCAGTATTTT. The chain recombines TRBV5-1 with TRBJ2-3, with 11 bases lining up with TRBD1. Germline loops: CDR1 SGHRS, CDR2 YFSETQ. The CDR3 sequence is 14 residues long.